This TCR beta chain appears in the sequencing data of a study of T-cell memory formation after mild COVID-19 (dated by TCRdb to the early 2020s). For the wider study: TCR sequence clusters from the two donors were largely donor specific. Longitudinal TCRalpha and TCRbeta repertoire sequencing tracked T-cell clones expanding and contracting after mild COVID-19 in two donors. The cohort was made up of two young adult volunteers, one female and one male, who were previously healthy.

Sequencing was carried out with an Illumina NovaSeq 6000. cDNA libraries for TCRalpha and TCRbeta were prepared by 5'RACE using constant-segment primers, with sample barcodes and unique molecular identifiers added. Trizol reagent was used to extract RNA from every sample. Libraries were amplified in two PCR steps, with a second sample barcode and Illumina TruSeq adapters added in the second step. Sequencing of libraries was performed on an Illumina NovaSeq with 2 x 150 bp paired-end reads. In the authors' own workflow: The reads were demultiplexed and collapsed into UMI-guided consensus sequences using migec v1.2.7. Using mixcr v2.1.11, UMI consensuses were aligned to TRA and TRB V and J templates and then assembled into clonotypes. Expanded or contracted clonotypes were those called significant by both edgeR and NoisET, with noise models trained on biological replicates. For edgeR calls, the cutoffs were a false discovery rate-adjusted p below 0.01 and a log2 fold-change threshold of 1. As an exploratory analysis of dynamics, max-normalized trajectories of the 1000 most abundant clonotypes were examined with PCA combined with hierarchical clustering. Separately sequenced CD4+ and CD8+ repertoires were used to assign the CD4 or CD8 phenotype of responding clones. Starting from the raw public reads, TCRdb applied fastp trimming at Q25, assembled clones with MiXCR and retained in-frame beta chains. One record per CDR3 amino acid sequence lists the most common genes and DNA. For this entry, the V and J calls and clone size follow TCRdb and not the study's own pipeline. The sample records a few hundred thousand distinct CDR3 sequences, under 25% of which are singletons. Around 20% of the sample is taken by the ten largest.

Overall study results and their limits: Clones that contracted from day 15 to 85 showed balanced CD4/CD8 phenotypes, whereas a second wave of clones that expanded from day 15 to 37 leaned towards CD4+. Some responding clones were detected in pre-infection memory, which suggested that pre-existing cross-reactive memory T cells had joined the SARS-CoV-2 response. SARS-CoV-2 specificity was not confirmed for the second-wave clones peaking on day 37. Contracting CD4+ clones were found mainly in CM and EM memory subsets, while CD8+ clones were enriched in EMRA. Only a couple of mild cases were covered in the study, and larger cohorts including severe cases with pre-infection samples were considered necessary.

Trimming takes 1 base from V and 4 bases from J, and the germline ends sit 5 bases apart. CDR1 KGHDR and CDR2 SFDVKD are derived from the germline V gene. The CDR3 holds 13 amino acids from the cysteine to the phenylalanine. The sequence is cut down to CDR3 DNA, 39 bases in frame from base 1. Ficoll-Paque density gradient centrifugation was the method used to isolate PBMCs. As regards this clonotype: Its antigen target is currently unknown. One base away there is no much larger clone; base qualities are not given.

The sequence is built from TRBV24-1 and TRBJ2-3; the D gene cannot be resolved reliably. The sequence was obtained from a young man who had mild COVID-19 (a few samples of this study predate the infection). The sample titles of this study are shuffled in the database, so cell type and time point are left out; the donor was told from shared clones. Source material: PBMCs or a T cell subset sorted from them (not recorded which). The sequenced DNA: TGTGCCACCAGTGATTTTTGGGCAGATACGCAGTATTTT. This codes for CATSDFWADTQYF.